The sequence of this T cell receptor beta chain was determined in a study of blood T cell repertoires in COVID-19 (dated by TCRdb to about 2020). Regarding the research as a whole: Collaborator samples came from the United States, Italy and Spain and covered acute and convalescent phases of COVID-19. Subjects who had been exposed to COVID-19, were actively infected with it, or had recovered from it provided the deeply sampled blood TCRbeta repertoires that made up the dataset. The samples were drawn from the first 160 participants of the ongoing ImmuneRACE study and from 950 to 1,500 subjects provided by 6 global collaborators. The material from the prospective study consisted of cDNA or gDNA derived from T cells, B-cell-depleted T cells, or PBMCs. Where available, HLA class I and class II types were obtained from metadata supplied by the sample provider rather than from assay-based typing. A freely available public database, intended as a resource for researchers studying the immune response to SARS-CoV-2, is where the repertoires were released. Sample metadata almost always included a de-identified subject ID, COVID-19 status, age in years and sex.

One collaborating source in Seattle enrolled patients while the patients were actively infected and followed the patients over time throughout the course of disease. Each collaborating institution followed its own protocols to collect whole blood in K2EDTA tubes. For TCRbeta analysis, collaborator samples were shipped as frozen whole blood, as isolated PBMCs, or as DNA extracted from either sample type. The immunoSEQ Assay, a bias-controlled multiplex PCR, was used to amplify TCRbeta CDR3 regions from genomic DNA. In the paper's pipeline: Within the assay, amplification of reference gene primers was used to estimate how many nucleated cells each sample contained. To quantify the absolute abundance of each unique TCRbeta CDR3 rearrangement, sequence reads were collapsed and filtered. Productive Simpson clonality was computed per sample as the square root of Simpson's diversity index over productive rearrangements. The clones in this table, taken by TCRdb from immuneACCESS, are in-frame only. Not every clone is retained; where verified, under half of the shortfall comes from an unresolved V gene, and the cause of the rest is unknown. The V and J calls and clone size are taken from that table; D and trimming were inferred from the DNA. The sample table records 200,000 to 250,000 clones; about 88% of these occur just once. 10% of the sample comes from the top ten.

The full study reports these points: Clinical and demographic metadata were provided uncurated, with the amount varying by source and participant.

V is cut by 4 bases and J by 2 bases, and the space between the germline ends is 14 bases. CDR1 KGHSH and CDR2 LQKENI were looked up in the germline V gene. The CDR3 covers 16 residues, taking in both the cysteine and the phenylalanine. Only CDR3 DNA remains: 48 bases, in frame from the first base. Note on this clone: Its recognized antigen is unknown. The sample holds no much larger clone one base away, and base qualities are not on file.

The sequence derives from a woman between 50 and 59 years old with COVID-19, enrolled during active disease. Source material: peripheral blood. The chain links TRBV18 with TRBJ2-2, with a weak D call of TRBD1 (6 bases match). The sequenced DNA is TGTGCCAGCTCACTCCGTGGGACAACAAACACCGGGGAGCTGTTTTTT. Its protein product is CASSLRGTTNTGELFF. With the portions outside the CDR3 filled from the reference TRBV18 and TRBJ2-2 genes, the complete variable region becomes NAGVMQNPRHLVRRRGQEARLRCSPMKGHSHVYWYRQLPEEGLKFMVYLQKENIIDESGMPKERFSAEFPKEGPSILRIQQVVRGDSAAYFCASSLRGTTNTGELFFGEGSRLTVL.